Below, 20 T cell receptor beta chains from the same sample are listed, as sequenced in a study of OX40 agonist ivuxolimab in advanced cancers. Libraries were prepared by immunoSEQ multiplex PCR; TCRdb keeps only in-frame clonotypes and omits some of them. The sample holds tens of thousands of clones, approximately 91% seen once. This specimen was CD4+ or CD8+ T cells sorted from blood, taken in a trial of the OX40 agonist ivuxolimab. Receptors were obtained from an adult with an advanced solid tumor such as melanoma, head and neck, liver or kidney cancer.

The V and J genes are TRBV6-5 and TRBJ2-7; 13 bases map to TRBD2. This CDR3 contains 14 residues. CDR1 is MNHEY and CDR2 is SVGAGI in the germline V gene. V was pared by 9 bases and J by 6 bases, with 8 bases of the junction left unmatched. CDR3: CASRRGLAGLEQYF. The DNA of the CDR3 is TGTGCCAGTAGAAGGGGACTAGCGGGACTCGAGCAGTACTTC.

The chain combines TRBV27 with TRBJ2-1, with D uncertain. The CDR3 has 12 amino acids. Trimming took 4 bases from V and 8 from J, leaving 9 bases between them. The germline V gene has CDR1 MNHEY and CDR2 SMNVEV (reference sequence). CDR3 bases: TGTGCCAGCAGTTCCCGGATCGATGAGCAGTTCTTC. It translates to CASSSRIDEQFF.

This clone was seen only once. The rearrangement links TRBV6-4 to TRBJ1-2; D uncertain. The V end lost 6 bases, the J end lost 3 bases, and 14 bases lay between the germline ends. The germline V gene has CDR1 MRHNA and CDR2 SNTAGT. The CDR3 has 14 amino acids. The CDR3 DNA reads as TGTGCCAGCAGACAGAGTTTCGGGGACTATGGCTACACCTTC. This sequence encodes CASRQSFGDYGYTF.

This clone was seen a handful of times. V is TRBV6-1 and J is TRBJ2-7, with 7 nucleotides matching TRBD2. J lost 1 base, V lost 9 bases, and 9 bases had no gene match. This CDR3 region has 14 residues. Looked up from germline, CDR1 is MNHNS and CDR2 is SASEGT. For the CDR3, the DNA is TGTGCCAGTCTAACTAGCGACAATTCCTACGAGCAGTACTTC. This encodes CASLTSDNSYEQYF.

The chain employs TRBV4-1 and TRBJ2-5, with 12 nucleotides matching TRBD2. The germline CDR1 and CDR2 sequences are MGHRA and YSYEKL. J gave up 5 bases and V 0 bases, and 4 bases lay outside the gene matches. The CDR3 loop spans 16 amino acids. The CDR3 is CASSQETSGSLETQYF. The DNA of the CDR3 is TGCGCCAGCAGCCAAGAGACTAGCGGGAGTCTGGAGACCCAGTACTTC.

V and J are TRBV6-1 and TRBJ2-5; D possibly corresponds to TRBD2 (5 bases). The germline V and J ends were trimmed by 8 bases and 5 bases, with 15 bases remaining between them. This CDR3 is built from 13 residues. In germline, CDR1 is MNHNS, CDR2 SASEGT. The DNA of the CDR3 is TGTGCCAGCCGGAAGACTACAAAGGAGACCCAGTACTTC. It specifies CASRKTTKETQYF.

This chain connects TRBV9 to TRBJ2-2, with TRBD2 matching over 10 bases. Germline assignment: CDR1 SGDLS and CDR2 YYNGEE. The length of the CDR3 is 17 residues. Germline trimming cut 0 bases from V and 7 bases from J; bases unmatched to any gene: 9. The CDR3 loop is CASSVVASGSVSGELFF. CDR3 in DNA: TGTGCCAGCAGCGTAGTGGCTAGCGGGAGCGTCAGCGGGGAGCTGTTTTTT.

The chain combines TRBV18 with TRBJ2-5; TRBD1 aligns across 7 bases. V was pared by 6 bases and J by 2 bases, with 12 bases of the junction left unmatched. The germline V gene encodes CDR1 KGHSH and CDR2 LQKENI. This CDR3 is 16 amino acids long. CDR3 DNA: TGTGCCAGCTCGCATACGGGACAGTCACTACAAGAGACCCAGTACTTC. This gives the protein CASSHTGQSLQETQYF. Full variable domain (missing parts from reference TRBV18 and TRBJ2-5): NAGVMQNPRHLVRRRGQEARLRCSPMKGHSHVYWYRQLPEEGLKFMVYLQKENIIDESGMPKERFSAEFPKEGPSILRIQQVVRGDSAAYFCASSHTGQSLQETQYFGPGTRLLVL.

The table lists this clone with a few counts. The chain recombines TRBV14 with TRBJ1-1; 10 bases agree with TRBD1. The length of the CDR3 is 17 residues. The V segment lost 0 bases and the J segment 5 bases; nucleotides outside the gene matches: 9. The germline V gene encodes CDR1 SGHDN and CDR2 FVKESK. DNA for the CDR3: TGTGCCAGCAGCCAAGAAGGGGGGGACAGGGGCGTTACTGAAGCTTTCTTT. It specifies CASSQEGGDRGVTEAFF.

CDR3 loop: CASRRTGTSDGYTF. The CDR3 bases are TGTGCCAGCAGAAGAACAGGGACAAGCGATGGCTACACCTTC. This chain uses TRBV6-5 with TRBJ1-2, with D possibly TRBD1 on 6 matching bases. CDR3 size: 14 residues. CDR1 and CDR2 (germline): MNHEY, SVGAGI. V was pared by 6 bases and J by 6 bases, with 17 bases between.

This clone has just a few counts. The chain uses TRBV4-1 and TRBJ1-1; D gene unclear. The CDR3 length is 13 residues. Germline CDR1 MGHRA, CDR2 YSYEKL. Trimming removed 0 bases from V and 11 bases from J, with 13 bases in between. The CDR3 sequence is CASSQDARGWAFF. The CDR3 nucleotides are TGCGCCAGCAGCCAAGATGCCCGAGGGTGGGCTTTCTTT.

The chain joins TRBV10-3 to TRBJ2-1, with D tentatively TRBD2 (5 bases). V dropped 5 bases and J dropped 0 bases, with 11 bases sitting between them. This CDR3 has 15 residues. Germline V gene data show CDR1 as ENHRY and CDR2 as SYGVKD. The CDR3 spells CAISSSLSSYNEQFF. The CDR3 bases are TGTGCCATCAGTTCTAGCTTGAGCTCCTACAATGAGCAGTTCTTC.

The chain carries TRBV14 and TRBJ2-1; D is uncertain. Trimming cost V 3 bases and J 4 bases, with 10 bases left between them. Per the germline V gene, CDR1 is SGHDN and CDR2 is FVKESK. The CDR3 runs 14 residues. This chain's CDR3 is CASSHRGPYNEQFF. CDR3 bases: TGTGCCAGCAGCCATCGTGGGCCTTACAATGAGCAGTTCTTC.

The CDR3 nucleotides read TGCGCCAGCACTCGGGCGGGAGTTGTGGAGACCCAGTACTTC. It translates to CASTRAGVVETQYF. The gene calls are TRBV5-1 and TRBJ2-5; 7 bases are shared with TRBD2. Losses at the gene ends were 6 bases for V and 5 bases for J; bases not matched to a gene: 10. There are 14 residues in the CDR3. Germline V CDR1 and CDR2: SGHRS, YFSETQ.

V is TRBV10-3 and J is TRBJ1-2; D remains ambiguous. Trimming cost V 0 bases and J 8 bases, with 13 bases left between them. This CDR3 is built from 14 residues. Germline V gives CDR1 ENHRY, CDR2 SYGVKD. This CDR3 reads CAISESAVSGGYTF. The CDR3 DNA reads as TGTGCCATCAGTGAGTCGGCGGTTTCGGGAGGCTACACCTTC.

The chain couples TRBV7-2 to TRBJ1-1; D might be TRBD1 (5 bases). CDR3 size: 14 residues. V lost 2 bases to trimming and J lost 5 bases, with 12 bases between them. CDR1 and CDR2 (germline): SGHTA, FQGNSA. The CDR3 loop reads CASSLPRVGTEAFF. The CDR3 nucleotides read TGTGCCAGCAGCTTACCCAGGGTGGGAACTGAAGCTTTCTTT.

This rearrangement joins TRBV19 to TRBJ1-4; a weak D match, TRBD1 (5 bases). The CDR3 is made up of 15 amino acids. V lost 9 bases and J lost 0, with 14 bases in between. Germline V gene lookup returns CDR1 LNHDA and CDR2 SQIVND (reference sequence). CDR3 in amino acids: CASRGTVTTNEKLFF. The CDR3 DNA is TGTGCCAGCCGCGGGACTGTGACAACTAATGAAAAACTGTTTTTT.

This clone was detected once. The gene calls are TRBV20-1 and TRBJ2-5, with 8 nucleotides matching TRBD2. CDR1 and CDR2 (germline): DFQATT, SNEGSKA (reference sequence). The CDR3 loop spans 11 amino acids. V shed 6 bases, J shed 4 bases, and the junction held 1 base outside the gene matches. In nucleotides, the CDR3 is TGCAGTGCCGCGGGGGGAGAGACCCAGTACTTC. It yields the protein CSAAGGETQYF.

This clone appeared a few times. This chain uses TRBV7-9 with TRBJ2-3; 12 positions agree with TRBD1. J lost 4 bases, V lost 5 bases, and 13 bases had no gene match. The germline CDR1 and CDR2 sequences are SEHNR and FQNEAQ (reference sequence). CDR3 size: 18 residues. CDR3: CASSPGWGQGAKADTQYF. The DNA for the CDR3 is TGTGCCAGCAGCCCAGGATGGGGACAGGGGGCTAAAGCAGATACGCAGTATTTT.

The rearrangement uses TRBV5-1 and TRBJ2-7; TRBD2 matches 14 bases. The germline V gene encodes CDR1 SGHRS and CDR2 YFSETQ. The CDR3 sequence is 16 residues long. The V segment lost 3 bases and the J segment 7 bases; nucleotides outside the gene matches: 9. This CDR3 is CASSSPGLAGAEEQYF. Here the CDR3 DNA reads TGCGCCAGCAGCTCCCCGGGACTAGCGGGAGCAGAAGAGCAGTACTTC.